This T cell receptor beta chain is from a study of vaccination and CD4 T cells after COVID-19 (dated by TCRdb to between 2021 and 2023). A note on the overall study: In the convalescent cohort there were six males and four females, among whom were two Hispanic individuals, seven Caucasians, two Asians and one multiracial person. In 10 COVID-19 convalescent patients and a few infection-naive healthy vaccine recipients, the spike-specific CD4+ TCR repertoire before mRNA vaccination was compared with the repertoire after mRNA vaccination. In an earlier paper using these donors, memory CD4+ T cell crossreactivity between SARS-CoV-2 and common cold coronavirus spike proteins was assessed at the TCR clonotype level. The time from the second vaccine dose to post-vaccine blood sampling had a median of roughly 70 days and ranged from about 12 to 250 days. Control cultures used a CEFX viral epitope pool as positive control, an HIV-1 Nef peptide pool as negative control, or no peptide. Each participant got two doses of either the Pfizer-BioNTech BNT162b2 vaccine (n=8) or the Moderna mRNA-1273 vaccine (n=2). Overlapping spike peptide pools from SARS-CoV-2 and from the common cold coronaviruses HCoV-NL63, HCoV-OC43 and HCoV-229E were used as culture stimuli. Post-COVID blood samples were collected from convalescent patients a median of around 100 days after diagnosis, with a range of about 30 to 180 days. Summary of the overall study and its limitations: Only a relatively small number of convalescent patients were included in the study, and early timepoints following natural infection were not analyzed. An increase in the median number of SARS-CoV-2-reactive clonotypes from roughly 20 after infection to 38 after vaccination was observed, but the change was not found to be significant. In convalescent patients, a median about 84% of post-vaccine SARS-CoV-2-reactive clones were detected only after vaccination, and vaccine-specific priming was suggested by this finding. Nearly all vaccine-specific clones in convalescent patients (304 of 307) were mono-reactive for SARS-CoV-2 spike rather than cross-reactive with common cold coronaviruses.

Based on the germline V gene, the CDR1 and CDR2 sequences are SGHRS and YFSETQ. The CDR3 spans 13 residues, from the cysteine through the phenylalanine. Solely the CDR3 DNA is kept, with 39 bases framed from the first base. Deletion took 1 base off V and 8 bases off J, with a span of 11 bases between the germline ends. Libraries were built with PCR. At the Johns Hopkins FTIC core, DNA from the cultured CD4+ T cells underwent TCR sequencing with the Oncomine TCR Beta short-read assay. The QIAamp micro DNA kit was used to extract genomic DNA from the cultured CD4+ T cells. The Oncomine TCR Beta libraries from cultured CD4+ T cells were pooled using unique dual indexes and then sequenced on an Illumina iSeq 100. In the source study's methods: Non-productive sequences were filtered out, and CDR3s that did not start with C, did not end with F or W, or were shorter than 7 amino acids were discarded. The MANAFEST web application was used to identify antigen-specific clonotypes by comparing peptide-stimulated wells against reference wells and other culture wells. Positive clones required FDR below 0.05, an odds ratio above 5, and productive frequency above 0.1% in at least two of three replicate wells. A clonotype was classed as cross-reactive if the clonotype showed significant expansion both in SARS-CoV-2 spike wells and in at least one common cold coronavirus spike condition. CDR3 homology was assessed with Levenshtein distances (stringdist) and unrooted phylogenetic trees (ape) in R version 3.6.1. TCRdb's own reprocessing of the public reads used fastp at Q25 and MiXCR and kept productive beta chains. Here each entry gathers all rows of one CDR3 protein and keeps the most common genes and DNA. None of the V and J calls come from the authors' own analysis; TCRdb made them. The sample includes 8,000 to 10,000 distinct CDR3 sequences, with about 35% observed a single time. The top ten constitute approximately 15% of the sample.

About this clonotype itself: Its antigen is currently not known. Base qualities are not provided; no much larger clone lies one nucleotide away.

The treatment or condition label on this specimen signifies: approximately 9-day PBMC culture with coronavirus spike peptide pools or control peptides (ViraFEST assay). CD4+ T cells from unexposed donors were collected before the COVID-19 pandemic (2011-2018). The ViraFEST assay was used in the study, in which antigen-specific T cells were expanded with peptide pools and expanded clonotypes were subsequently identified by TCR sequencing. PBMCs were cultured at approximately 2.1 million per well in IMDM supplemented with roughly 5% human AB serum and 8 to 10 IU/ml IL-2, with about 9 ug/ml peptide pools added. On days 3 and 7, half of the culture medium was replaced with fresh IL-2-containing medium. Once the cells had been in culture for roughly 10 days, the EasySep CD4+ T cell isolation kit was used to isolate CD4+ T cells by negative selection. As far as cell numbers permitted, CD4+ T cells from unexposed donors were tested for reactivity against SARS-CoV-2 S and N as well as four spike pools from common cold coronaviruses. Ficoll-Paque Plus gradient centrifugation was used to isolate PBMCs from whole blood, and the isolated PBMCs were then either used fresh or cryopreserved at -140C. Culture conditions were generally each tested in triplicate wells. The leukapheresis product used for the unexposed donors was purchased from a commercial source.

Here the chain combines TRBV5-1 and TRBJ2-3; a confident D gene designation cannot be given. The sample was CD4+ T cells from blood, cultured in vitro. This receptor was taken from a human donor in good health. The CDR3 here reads CASSLSGQGTQYF. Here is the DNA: TGCGCCAGCAGCTTGTCTGGGCAAGGTACGCAGTATTTT.